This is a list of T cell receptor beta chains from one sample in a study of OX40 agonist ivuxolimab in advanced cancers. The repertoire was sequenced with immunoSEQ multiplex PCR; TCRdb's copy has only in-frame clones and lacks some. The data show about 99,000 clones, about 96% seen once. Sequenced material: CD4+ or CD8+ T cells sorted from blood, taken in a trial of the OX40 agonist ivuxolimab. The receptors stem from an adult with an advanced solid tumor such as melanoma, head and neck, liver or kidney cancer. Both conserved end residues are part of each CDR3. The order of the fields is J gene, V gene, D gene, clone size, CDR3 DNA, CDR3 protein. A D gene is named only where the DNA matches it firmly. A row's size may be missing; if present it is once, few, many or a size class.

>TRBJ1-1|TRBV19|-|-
TGTGCCAGTACCATCGGGGGGAACACTGAAGCTTTCTTT
CASTIGGNTEAFF
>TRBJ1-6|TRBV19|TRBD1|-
TGTGCCAGTAGTTTACCGAGACAGGGGGCCGAGGTTGTCCTCCACTTT
CASSLPRQGAEVVLHF
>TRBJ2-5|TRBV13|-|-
TGTGCCAGCAGCTTAGGAGTGGAACTGTGGGAGACCCAGTACTTC
CASSLGVELWETQYF
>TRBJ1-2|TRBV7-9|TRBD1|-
TGTGCCAGCGACAGGGCCGTGGGTGGCTACACCTTC
CASDRAVGGYTF
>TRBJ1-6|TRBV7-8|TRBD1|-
TGTGCCAGCAGCCTTGGACAGGACTCCTATAATTCACCCCTCCACTTT
CASSLGQDSYNSPLHF
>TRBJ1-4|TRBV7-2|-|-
TGTGCCAGCAGCCGAAACCGTTACAGAGAAAAACTGTTTTTT
CASSRNRYREKLFF
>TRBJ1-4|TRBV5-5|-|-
TGTGCCAGCAGCTTTTGGGGGGCGGATGAAAAACTGTTTTTT
CASSFWGADEKLFF
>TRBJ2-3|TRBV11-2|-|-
TGTGCCAGCAGCTTCGTCAGTACAGATACGCAGTATTTT
CASSFVSTDTQYF
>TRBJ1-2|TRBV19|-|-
TGTGCCAGTAGTATAGAGCTGAACCCGCAGTACTATGGCTACACCTTC
CASSIELNPQYYGYTF
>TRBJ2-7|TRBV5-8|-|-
TGTGCCAGCAGCTTTGGACACGGTTACGAGCAGTACTTC
CASSFGHGYEQYF
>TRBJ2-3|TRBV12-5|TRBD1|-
TGTGCTAGTGGTTCTGGACAGGGGACAGATACGCAGTATTTT
CASGSGQGTDTQYF
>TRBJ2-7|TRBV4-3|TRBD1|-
TGCGCCAGCAGCCAAGATTTGACAGGGGGCTCGGACGAGCAGTACTTC
CASSQDLTGGSDEQYF
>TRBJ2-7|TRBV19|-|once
TGTGCCAGTAGTATTGGAGGCGGGCCGTCCGAGCAGTACTTC
CASSIGGGPSEQYF
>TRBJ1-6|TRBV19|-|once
TGTGCCAGTAGTACGGACAGCTCCTATAATTCACCCCTCCACTTT
CASSTDSSYNSPLHF
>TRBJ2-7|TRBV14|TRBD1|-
TGTGCCAGCAGCCCTGGACAGGGGGCGGGTGAGCAGTACTTC
CASSPGQGAGEQYF
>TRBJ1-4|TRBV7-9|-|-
TGTGCCAGCAGCTTAGCGCCAGGTCCTCCCGCAAGTAATGAAAAACTGTTTTTT
CASSLAPGPPASNEKLFF
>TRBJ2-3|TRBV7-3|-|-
TGTGCCAGCAGCTCTCTAGCCGGTCCCACAGATACGCAGTATTTT
CASSSLAGPTDTQYF
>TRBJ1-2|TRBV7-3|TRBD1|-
TGTGCCAGCAGCTTAAACCCCACAGGGGGCAATGGCTACACCTTC
CASSLNPTGGNGYTF
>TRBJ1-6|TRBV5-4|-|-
TGTGCCAGCAGCGGGGAGGTGTCGGGTCTCTATAATTCACCCCTCCACTTT
CASSGEVSGLYNSPLHF
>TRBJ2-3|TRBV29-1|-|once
TGCAGCGTCCTCGAATACTTAACCGGGACGGATAGCACAGATACGCAGTATTTT
CSVLEYLTGTDSTDTQYF
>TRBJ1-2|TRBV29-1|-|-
TGCAGCGCCCCGGTTGGTAATGGCTACACCTTC
CSAPVGNGYTF
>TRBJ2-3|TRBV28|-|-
TGTGCCAGCAGTTTAGTAGCGAAGGGTACAGATACGCAGTATTTT
CASSLVAKGTDTQYF
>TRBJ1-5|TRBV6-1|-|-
TGTGCCAGCAGTTTTGAGTATCAGCCCCAGCATTTT
CASSFEYQPQHF
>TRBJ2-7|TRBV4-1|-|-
TGCGCCAGCAGTCTGCAGGCAACCTACGAGCAGTACTTC
CASSLQATYEQYF
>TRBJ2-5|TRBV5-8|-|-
TGTGCCAGCAGCTGGGGCTTTGGGGAAGAGACCCAGTACTTC
CASSWGFGEETQYF
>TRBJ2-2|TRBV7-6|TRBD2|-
TGTGCCAGCAGCGCAGCACCGGGACTAGCGGGAGCCGGGGAGCTGTTTTTT
CASSAAPGLAGAGELFF
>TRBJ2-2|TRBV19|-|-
TGTGCCAGTAGTATAAAGGGGGGGAGCACCGGGGAGCTGTTTTTT
CASSIKGGSTGELFF
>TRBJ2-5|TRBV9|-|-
TGTGCCAGCAGCCCAATTCGCGGGAACCCCCTGGAGACCCAGTACTTC
CASSPIRGNPLETQYF
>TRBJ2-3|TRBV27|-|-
TGTGCCAGCAGTTCGCGAACAGGGTGGGGAGCAGATACGCAGTATTTT
CASSSRTGWGADTQYF
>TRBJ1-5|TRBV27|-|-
TGTGCCAGCAGTCCAGGGGTGCGGATAGGTCAGCCCCAGCATTTT
CASSPGVRIGQPQHF
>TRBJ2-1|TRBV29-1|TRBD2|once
TGCAGCGTTGCACTAGCGGGGGGGGAGTACAATGAGCAGTTCTTC
CSVALAGGEYNEQFF
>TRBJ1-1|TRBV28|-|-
TGTGCCAGCAGTTTAACGGCGGCGGGACGGGGCCTAAACACTGAAGCTTTCTTT
CASSLTAAGRGLNTEAFF
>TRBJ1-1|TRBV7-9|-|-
TGTGCCAGCAGCCCCTATGCGGGGATGAACACTGAAGCTTTCTTT
CASSPYAGMNTEAFF
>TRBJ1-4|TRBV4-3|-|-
TGCGCCAGCAGTCCAGGAATTGCAACTAATGAAAAACTGTTTTTT
CASSPGIATNEKLFF
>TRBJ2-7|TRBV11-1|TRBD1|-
TGTGCCAGCAGCCAGTGGACAGGGGGCTACGAGCAGTACTTC
CASSQWTGGYEQYF
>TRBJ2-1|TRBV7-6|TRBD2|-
TGTGCCAGCAGCGCAGGACTAGCGGGTTACAATGAGCAGTTCTTC
CASSAGLAGYNEQFF
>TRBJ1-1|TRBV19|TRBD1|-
TGTGCCAGTAGTATCGGGACAGGGGGTCTCATGCTGAACACTGAAGCTTTCTTT
CASSIGTGGLMLNTEAFF
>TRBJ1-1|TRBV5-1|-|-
TGCGCCAGCAGTTTGGAGGGGGGCACTGAAGCTTTCTTT
CASSLEGGTEAFF
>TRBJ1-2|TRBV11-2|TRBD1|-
TGTGCCAGCAGCTTAGCGACAGGGTGGGATGGCTACACCTTC
CASSLATGWDGYTF
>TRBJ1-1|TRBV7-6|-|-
TGTGCCAGCAGCCCTGTTATCGGCACTGAAGCTTTCTTT
CASSPVIGTEAFF
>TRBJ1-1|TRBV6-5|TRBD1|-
TGTGCCAGCAGTTACTCTGGAGGGACAGAGACAGCTTTCTTT
CASSYSGGTETAFF
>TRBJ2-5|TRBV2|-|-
TGTGCCAGCGGCAGACCCGGGGCTTCCATCGAGACCCAGTACTTC
CASGRPGASIETQYF
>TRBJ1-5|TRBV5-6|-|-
TGTGCCAGCAGCTTGGGGACCCACAATCAGCCCCAGCATTTT
CASSLGTHNQPQHF
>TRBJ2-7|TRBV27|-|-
TGTGCCAGCAGTCCCGAGACTGGCTCCTACGAGCAGTACTTC
CASSPETGSYEQYF
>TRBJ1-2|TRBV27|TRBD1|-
TGTGCCAGCAGTTCAACGATGGACAGGAATGGCTACACCTTC
CASSSTMDRNGYTF
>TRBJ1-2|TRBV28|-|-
TGTGCCAGCAGTTTGCAGTCGGCTTTTATAGGCTACACCTTC
CASSLQSAFIGYTF
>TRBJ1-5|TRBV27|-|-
TGTGCCAGCAGTTTATCGAGGGGTAGCAATCAGCCCCAGCATTTT
CASSLSRGSNQPQHF
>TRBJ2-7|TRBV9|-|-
TGTGCCAGCAGCGGGGGACACAATCCCTACGAGCAGTACTTC
CASSGGHNPYEQYF
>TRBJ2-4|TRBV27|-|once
TGTGCCAGCAGTCCACCAACCCATGGCCGGTCCAAAAACATTCAGTACTTC
CASSPPTHGRSKNIQYF
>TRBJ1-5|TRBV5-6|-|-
TGTGCCAGCAGCTTGATAGCGGACTATAGCAATCAGCCCCAGCATTTT
CASSLIADYSNQPQHF
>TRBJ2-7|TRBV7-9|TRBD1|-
TGTGCCAGCAGCCCCTGGCAGGGGGCTTACGAGCAGTACTTC
CASSPWQGAYEQYF
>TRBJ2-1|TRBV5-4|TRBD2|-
TGTGCCAGCAGCTTGGGTTTTAGCGGGAGGACCTCCTACAATGAGCAGTTCTTC
CASSLGFSGRTSYNEQFF
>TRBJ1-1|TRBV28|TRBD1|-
TGTGCCGGCAGGCCGACAGGGGGGTCATTGGGCACTGAAGCTTTCTTT
CAGRPTGGSLGTEAFF
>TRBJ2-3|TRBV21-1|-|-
TGTGCCAGCAGCAAAGGAAGTGGTCCTAGCGGGGGGTCCCTCACAGATACGCAGTATTTT
CASSKGSGPSGGSLTDTQYF
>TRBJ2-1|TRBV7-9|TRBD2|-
TGTGCCAGCAGTCTTCCACTAGCGAATGAGCAGTTCTTC
CASSLPLANEQFF
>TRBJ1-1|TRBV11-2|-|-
TGTGCCAGCAGCCCGCCGACAGCGGTGAACACTGAAGCTTTCTTT
CASSPPTAVNTEAFF
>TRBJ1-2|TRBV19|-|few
TGTGCCAGTACCCCAGACTCCGGGGGGGACTATGGCTACACCTTC
CASTPDSGGDYGYTF
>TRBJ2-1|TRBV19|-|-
TGTGCCAGTAAGGACAACAATTACAATGAGCAGTTCTTC
CASKDNNYNEQFF
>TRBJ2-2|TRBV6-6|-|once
TGTGCCAGCAGGGTCACCGGTGCCGGGGAGCTGTTTTTT
CASRVTGAGELFF